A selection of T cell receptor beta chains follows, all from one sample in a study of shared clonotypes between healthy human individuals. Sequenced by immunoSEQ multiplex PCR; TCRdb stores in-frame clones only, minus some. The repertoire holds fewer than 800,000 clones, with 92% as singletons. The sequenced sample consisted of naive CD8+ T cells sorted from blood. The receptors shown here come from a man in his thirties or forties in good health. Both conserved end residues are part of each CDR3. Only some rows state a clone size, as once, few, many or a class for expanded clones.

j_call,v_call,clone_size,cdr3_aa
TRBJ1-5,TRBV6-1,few,CASSEIKGQGYSNQPQHF
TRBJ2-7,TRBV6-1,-,CASSDVRAYEQYF
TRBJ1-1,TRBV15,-,CATSKEQGYTEAFF
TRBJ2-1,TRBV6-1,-,CAGRTSGDNEQFF
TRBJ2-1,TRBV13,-,CASSLGLSGHEQFF
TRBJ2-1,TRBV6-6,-,CASSSLRDSYNEQFF
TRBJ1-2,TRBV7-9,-,CASSPLLGTGIGYTF
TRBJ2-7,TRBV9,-,CASSTGTGHYEQYF
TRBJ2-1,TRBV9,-,CASSSGSDEQFF
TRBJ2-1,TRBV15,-,CATSSEGGLHNEQFF
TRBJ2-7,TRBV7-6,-,CASSPRPVERARAYEQYF